The 6 T cell receptor beta chains below come from one sample, sequenced in a study of cytomegalovirus exposure and HLA in healthy donors. The study ran its PCR with 60 Vbeta and 13 Jbeta primers. The protocol was immunoSEQ multiplex PCR, while the TCRdb copy is restricted to in-frame clones and leaves out a portion. Seen here are under 150,000 clones, around 78% observed once, and the top ten hold 2.5% to 3.5%. Sequenced sample: PBMCs. The source of these receptors is a woman aged 25 to 45 in good health and CMV-seropositive.

This clone was picked up a small number of times. The CDR3 protein is CASSFLENSNQPQHF. Written as DNA, the CDR3 is TGTGCCAGCAGTTTCCTCGAGAATAGCAATCAGCCCCAGCATTTT. The chain links TRBV28 to TRBJ1-5; D is ambiguous. This CDR3 comprises 15 residues. Between the trimmed V and J ends, which lost 3 bases and 0 bases, there was a span of 9 bases. The germline CDR1 and CDR2 sequences are MDHEN and SYDVKM.

This chain links TRBV9 with TRBJ2-5; 8 bases line up with TRBD1. V lost 0 bases and J lost 2; bases outside the gene matches: 9. CDR3 length: 17 amino acids. The germline V gene encodes CDR1 SGDLS and CDR2 YYNGEE. For the CDR3, the DNA is TGTGCCAGCAGCGTAGCGGGTGGGGGGACAGGACAAGAGACCCAGTACTTC. Its translation is CASSVAGGGTGQETQYF. Full variable domain (missing parts from reference TRBV9 and TRBJ2-5): DSGVTQTPKHLITATGQRVTLRCSPRSGDLSVYWYQQSLDQGLQFLIQYYNGEERAKGNILERFSAQQFPDLHSELNLSSLELGDSALYFCASSVAGGGTGQETQYFGPGTRLLVL.

The V call is TRBV6-1, the J call TRBJ1-6, with 8 bases matching TRBD1. CDR1 and CDR2 from the germline V gene are MNHNS and SASEGT. The trim removed 8 bases at V and 7 bases at J, leaving 10 bases unmatched. CDR3 length equals 15 residues. In nucleotides, the CDR3 is TGTGCCAGCGGGCGTCAGACAGGGGTAAATTCACCCCTCCACTTT. This encodes CASGRQTGVNSPLHF.

V is TRBV27 and J is TRBJ2-1; no definite D call. V lost 4 bases, J lost 2 bases, and 12 bases lay in between. The CDR3 extends over 15 amino acids. The germline gives CDR1 MNHEY, CDR2 SMNVEV (reference sequence). CDR3 in amino acids: CASSWYGAPYNEQFF. For the CDR3, the DNA is TGTGCCAGCAGTTGGTACGGTGCCCCCTACAATGAGCAGTTCTTC.

The chain employs TRBV18 and TRBJ2-1, with a weak D call TRBD2 (6 bases). With 6 bases removed from V and 0 bases from J, the gap between germline ends came to 15 bases. This CDR3 contains 16 residues. CDR1 is KGHSH and CDR2 is LQKENI in the germline V gene. The CDR3 loop is CASSPQGAGSYNEQFF. CDR3 nucleotides: TGTGCCAGCTCCCCTCAGGGAGCGGGCTCCTACAATGAGCAGTTCTTC. The complete variable domain, with remaining parts taken from reference TRBV18 and TRBJ2-1, reads NAGVMQNPRHLVRRRGQEARLRCSPMKGHSHVYWYRQLPEEGLKFMVYLQKENIIDESGMPKERFSAEFPKEGPSILRIQQVVRGDSAAYFCASSPQGAGSYNEQFFGPGTRLTVL.

The chain uses TRBV7-2 and TRBJ1-3; D might be TRBD1 (5 bases). V was trimmed by 1 base and J by 4 bases, leaving 8 bases between them. Germline values: CDR1 SGHTA, CDR2 FQGNSA. The CDR3 has 14 residues. The CDR3 spells CASSLGQRGNTIYF. The CDR3 DNA sequence: TGTGCCAGCAGCTTAGGACAGAGAGGAAACACCATATATTTT. Based on the CDR3 plus reference TRBV7-2 and TRBJ1-3, the full variable domain is GAGVSQSPSNKVTEKGKDVELRCDPISGHTALYWYRQSLGQGLEFLIYFQGNSAPDKSGLPSDRFSAERTGGSVSTLTIQRTQQEDSAVYLCASSLGQRGNTIYFGEGSWLTVV.